This T cell receptor beta chain was observed in a study of T cells in Graves' hyperthyroidism and ophthalmopathy. The source of the PBMCs was over 8.5 ml of fresh peripheral blood. This clonotype was detected ten times or more. Its antigen is unidentified. General observations from the study: Progression to ophthalmopathy was predicted a median of roughly 6.8 months early. Blood also showed most of the thyroid clonotypes that were expanded above 0.001.

TCR beta CDR3 sequences were amplified from RNA transcripts. First-round RT-PCR targeting the TCR CDR3 was performed with the HTBI primer set. TCRdb re-analysed the multiplex PCR reads in MiXCR, keeping a single row per CDR3 protein. The sample has 250,000 to 300,000 distinct CDR3 sequences, about 14% seen once. This CDR3 is 11 amino acids long. V lost 7 bases to trimming and J lost 6 bases; unmatched junction nucleotides: 2. This chain connects TRBV12-3 or TRBV12-4 to TRBJ2-7; 8 positions agree with TRBD2. The clonotype comes from a woman aged 30 to 39 with Graves' hyperthyroidism that later progressed to Graves' ophthalmopathy. Material for sequencing was blood. The CDR3 DNA reads TGTGCCAGCACGGGGGGGTTCGAGCAGTACTTC. Translating gives CASTGGFEQYF.